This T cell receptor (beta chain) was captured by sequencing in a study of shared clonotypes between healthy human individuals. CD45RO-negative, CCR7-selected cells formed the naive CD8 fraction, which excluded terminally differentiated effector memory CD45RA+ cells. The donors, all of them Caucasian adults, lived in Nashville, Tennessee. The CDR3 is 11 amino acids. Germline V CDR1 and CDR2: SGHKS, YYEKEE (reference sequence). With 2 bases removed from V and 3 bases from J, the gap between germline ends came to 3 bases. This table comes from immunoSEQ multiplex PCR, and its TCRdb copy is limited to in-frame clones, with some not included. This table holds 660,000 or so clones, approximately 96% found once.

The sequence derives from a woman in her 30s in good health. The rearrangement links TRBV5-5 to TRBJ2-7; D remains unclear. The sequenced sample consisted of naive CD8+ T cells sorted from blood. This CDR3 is CASSFGYEQYF. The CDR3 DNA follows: TGTGCCAGCAGCTTTGGCTACGAGCAGTACTTC.